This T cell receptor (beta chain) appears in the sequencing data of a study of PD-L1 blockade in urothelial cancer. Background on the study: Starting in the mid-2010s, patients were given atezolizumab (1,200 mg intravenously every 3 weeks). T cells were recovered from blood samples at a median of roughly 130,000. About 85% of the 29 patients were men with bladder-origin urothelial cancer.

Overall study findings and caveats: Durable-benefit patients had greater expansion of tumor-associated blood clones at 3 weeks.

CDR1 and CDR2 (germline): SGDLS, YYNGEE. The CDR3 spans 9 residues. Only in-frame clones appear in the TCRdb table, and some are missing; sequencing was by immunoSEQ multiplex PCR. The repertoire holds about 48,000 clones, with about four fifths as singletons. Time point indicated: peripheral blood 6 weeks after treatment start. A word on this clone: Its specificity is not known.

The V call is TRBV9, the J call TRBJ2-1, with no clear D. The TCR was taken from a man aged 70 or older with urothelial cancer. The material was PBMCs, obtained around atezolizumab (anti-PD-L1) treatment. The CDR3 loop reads CACSNEQFF. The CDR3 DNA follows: TGTGCGTGCAGCAATGAGCAGTTCTTC.